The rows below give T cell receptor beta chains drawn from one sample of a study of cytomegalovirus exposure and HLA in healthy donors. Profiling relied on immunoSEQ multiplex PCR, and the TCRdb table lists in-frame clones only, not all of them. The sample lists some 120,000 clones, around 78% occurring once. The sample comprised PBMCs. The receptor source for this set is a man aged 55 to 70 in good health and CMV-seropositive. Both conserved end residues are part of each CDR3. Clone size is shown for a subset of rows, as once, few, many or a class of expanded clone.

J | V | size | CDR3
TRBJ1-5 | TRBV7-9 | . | CASSLSAGGAISPQHF
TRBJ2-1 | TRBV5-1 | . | CASSLTAAEQFF
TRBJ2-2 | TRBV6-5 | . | CASSYRRGTGGLFF
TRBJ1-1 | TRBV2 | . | CASSEASFGGYTEAFF
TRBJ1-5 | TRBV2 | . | CASSELGSGQPQHF
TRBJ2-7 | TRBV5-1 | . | CASSLPVTGVDEQYF
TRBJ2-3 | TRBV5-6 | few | CASSPGRDRVTDTQYF
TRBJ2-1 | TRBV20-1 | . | CSARDSNEQFF
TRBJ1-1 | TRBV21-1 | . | CASSQKRTGLSNTEAFF
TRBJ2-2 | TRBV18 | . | CASSGNPAANTGELFF
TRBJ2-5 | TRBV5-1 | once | CASSRETSGQETQYF
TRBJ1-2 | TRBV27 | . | CASSLTVPGYGYTF
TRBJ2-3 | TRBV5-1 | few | CASSLVGGVSTDTQYF
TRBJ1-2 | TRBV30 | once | CAWSLGVGGYTF
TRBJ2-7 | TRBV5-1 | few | CASSGQGPSYEQYF
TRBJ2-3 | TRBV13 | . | CASSLLSTSTDTQYF
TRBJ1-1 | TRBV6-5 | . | CASSYPQNTEAFF
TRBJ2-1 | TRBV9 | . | CASSGSTSSEQFF
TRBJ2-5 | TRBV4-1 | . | CASSPFAWRGRLETQYF
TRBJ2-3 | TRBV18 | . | CASSPTLAGATDTQYF
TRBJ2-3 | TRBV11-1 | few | CASSLWRGGTDTQYF
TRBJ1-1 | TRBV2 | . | CASSPLEGAEAFF
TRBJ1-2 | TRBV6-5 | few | CASSFAGAGYGYTF
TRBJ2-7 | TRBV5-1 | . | CASSFAGGSLSYEQYF